The source of this T cell receptor beta chain is a study of T-cell memory formation after mild COVID-19. Turning to the study itself: The two donors had largely donor-specific TCR clusters.

General observations from the study: Shrinking CD4+ clones resided mostly in CM and EM, and CD8+ ones in EMRA. Researchers found some responding clones in pre-infection memory, a sign that cross-reactive memory joined.

5'RACE primed from the constant segment yielded TCR alpha and TCR beta cDNA libraries bearing sample barcodes and UMIs. In TCRdb, the 5' RACE reads were re-called with MiXCR into one record per CDR3 protein. Of under 550,000 distinct CDR3 sequences listed, about 20% are singletons. CDR3 length: 14 amino acids. Germline V gene data show CDR1 as SGHTA and CDR2 as FQGNSA. V was clipped by 2 bases and J by 7 bases, with 12 bases between them. As regards this clonotype: The antigen is undetermined.

This receptor was taken from an adult woman who had mild COVID-19 (a few samples of this study predate the infection). Cell type and time point are not known. The rearrangement uses TRBV7-2 and TRBJ2-1; no clear D gene. Sequencing was carried out using PBMCs or a T cell subset sorted from them (not recorded which). In DNA, the CDR3 is TGTGCCAGCAGCTTATCCCCGCCGAGGAATGAGCAGTTCTTC. This encodes CASSLSPPRNEQFF.